This T cell receptor beta chain was identified during a study of identical twins. This clonotype was found a few times. Antigen: not known. Study-level findings and limits: Recombination models fit unrelated individuals' TCR alpha sharing but underestimated twins'.

TCRdb reanalysed the 5' RACE reads using MiXCR and keeps one entry per CDR3 protein. The sample consists of 1,800,000 or so distinct CDR3 sequences, about 31% of them appearing once. The germline V gene encodes CDR1 SQVTM and CDR2 ANQGSEA. The germline V and J ends were trimmed by 3 bases and 1 base, with 12 bases remaining between them. CDR3 size: 14 residues. The sequence derives from a newborn girl in good health. Sample: cord blood. The chain links TRBV29-1 to TRBJ1-1; tentative D call: TRBD1 (6 bases). The DNA of the CDR3 is TGCAGCGTTGATAGGTCGGGACAGAACACTGAAGCTTTCTTT. As protein: CSVDRSGQNTEAFF.